This TCR beta chain was captured by sequencing in a study of CD4 T cells in relation to SARS-CoV-2 and coronaviruses. Regarding this clone: Its target is unknown.

The unexposed donors gave CD4+ T cells in 2011-2018, prior to COVID-19. CD4 enrichment then naive enrichment separated naive from memory CD4+ cells. Here immunoSEQ multiplex PCR was the method, and the copy in TCRdb shows in-frame clones only, minus some. The data contain roughly 57,000 clones, 80% to 90% of them singletons. Regarding the study as a whole: About 65% of donors had memory CD4+ clonotypes crossrecognizing SARS-CoV-2 and common cold coronavirus spike.

The sequence was collected from a human donor in good health. The sample was memory CD4+ T cells from PBMCs.

The CDR3 DNA is TGCGCCAGCTACGTAAGCGGTAGCACAGATACGCAGTATTTT. Its protein is CASYVSGSTDTQYF. V gene TRBV5-1 combines with J gene TRBJ2-3, with D maybe TRBD2 (5 bases). This CDR3 is 14 amino acids long. CDR1 is SGHRS, CDR2 YFSETQ, per germline. Trimming stripped 7 bases from V and 0 bases from J, with 12 bases between.